This T cell receptor (beta chain) was sequenced for a study of shared clonotypes between healthy human individuals. Study-level findings and limits: Naive CD4 clonotypes were shared across a few donors at roughly 5.5%. Represented diversity, genetic and exposure-history alike, was limited by few donors.

Details on this clone: Its antigen remains unknown.

V was pared by 3 bases and J by 2 bases, with 4 bases between. CDR1 and CDR2 (germline): SNHLY, FYNNEI. The CDR3 loop spans 12 amino acids. Clones were sequenced by immunoSEQ multiplex PCR, and TCRdb holds only the in-frame ones, with some missing. The sample yields 2,500,000 or so clones, around nine tenths seen once. Sequenced: naive CD4+ T cells sorted from blood. Subset of the sample: CD45RA+ positively selected. This sequence originates from a man between 18 and 35 years old in good health. The chain has TRBV2 and TRBJ2-5; D gene uncertain. CDR3 residues: CASSDIQETQYF. As DNA, the CDR3 is TGTGCCAGCAGTGACATACAAGAGACCCAGTACTTC.